The clone carrying this T cell receptor (beta chain) was observed a few times. The antigen remains unidentified. Each sorted fraction was over 95% pure. The data were obtained in a study of beta chain features in type 1 diabetes. Study conclusions and caveats: Naive, central memory and Treg TCRB repertoires appeared more alike in patients than in healthy donors.

The CDR3 covers 13 residues. V was shortened by 4 bases and J by 5 bases, with 12 bases between the two germline ends. CDR1 SGHRS and CDR2 YFSETQ come from the germline V gene. The whole isolated RNA underwent reverse transcription, so sequencing captured expressed TCRB transcripts. Repertoires were generated with immunoSEQ multiplex PCR, while TCRdb's copy carries only in-frame clones and drops some. Seen here are 680,000 or so clones, 15% observed once, and the top ten hold 0.093%. The TCR sequence derives from a man aged 18 to 30 in good health. Specimen: naive CD4+ T cells from blood. V usage is TRBV5-1 and J usage is TRBJ2-5; maybe TRBD2 (5 bases). The CDR3: CASSRLLRETQYF. In DNA form, the CDR3 reads TGCGCCAGCAGCCGACTATTGAGGGAGACCCAGTACTTC.